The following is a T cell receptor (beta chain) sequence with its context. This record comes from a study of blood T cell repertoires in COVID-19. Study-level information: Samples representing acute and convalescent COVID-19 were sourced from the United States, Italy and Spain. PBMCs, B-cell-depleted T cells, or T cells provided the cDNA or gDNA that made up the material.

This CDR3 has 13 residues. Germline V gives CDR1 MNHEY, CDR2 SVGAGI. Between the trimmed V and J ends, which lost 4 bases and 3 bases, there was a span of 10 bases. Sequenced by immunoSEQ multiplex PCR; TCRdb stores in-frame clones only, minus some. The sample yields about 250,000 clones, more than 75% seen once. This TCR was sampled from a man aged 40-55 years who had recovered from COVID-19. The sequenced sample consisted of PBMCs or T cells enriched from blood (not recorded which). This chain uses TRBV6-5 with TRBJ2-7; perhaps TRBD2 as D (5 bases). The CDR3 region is CASSLSGNYEQYF. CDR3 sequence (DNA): TGTGCCAGCAGTTTGAGCGGAAACTACGAGCAGTACTTC.